The entry below gives a single T cell receptor (beta chain) sequence along with its context. The data belong to a study of blood T cell repertoires in COVID-19. CDR3 length: 15 amino acids. The V and J ends lost 4 bases and 4 bases respectively, with 17 bases between them. The germline CDR1 and CDR2 sequences are SGHRS and YFSETQ. The table came from immunoSEQ multiplex PCR; TCRdb's copy has only in-frame clones and leaves some out. The sample includes approximately 140,000 clones, about 87% of them seen just once. This TCR was sampled from a human donor in a cohort sampled during active COVID-19. The sequencing sample was made of peripheral blood. The V and J genes are TRBV5-1 and TRBJ2-5, with TRBD2 as a possible D gene (5 bases). DNA for the CDR3: TGCGCCAGCAGCCGGCAGGAGCAGGCGGGAGAGACCCAGTACTTC. Its protein is CASSRQEQAGETQYF.